A single sample is the source of the 26 T cell receptor beta chains below, sequenced in a study of shared clonotypes between healthy human individuals. Only in-frame clones appear in the TCRdb table, and some are missing; sequencing was by immunoSEQ multiplex PCR. Counted here are 550,000 to 850,000 clones, 72% occurring once; the ten biggest clones make up under 2%. Sequencing used memory CD4+ T cells sorted from blood. Described subset: CD45RA-negative fraction. The receptors come from a woman in her 30s in good health.

This clone has more than one count but fewer than ten. This chain uses TRBV20-1 with TRBJ1-1, with TRBD1 matching 7 bases. Per germline, CDR1 DFQATT and CDR2 SNEGSKA (reference sequence). The CDR3 runs to 11 residues. J lost 11 bases, V lost 6 bases, and 9 bases had no gene match. The CDR3 protein is CSARGAEGAFF. CDR3 sequence (DNA): TGCAGTGCCAGGGGGGCGGAGGGGGCTTTCTTT.

Ten or more counts support this clone. The chain couples TRBV5-6 to TRBJ2-7, with 9 bases matching TRBD2. CDR3 length: 16 residues. Germline CDR1 is SGHDT and CDR2 is YYEEEE. V shed 4 bases, J shed 1 base, and the junction held 9 bases outside the gene matches. This CDR3 is CASSHTVAGESYEQYF. DNA for the CDR3: TGTGCCAGCAGCCACACGGTAGCGGGAGAGTCCTACGAGCAGTACTTC.

The chain couples TRBV18 to TRBJ2-7; the D gene is possibly TRBD2 (5 bases). Per the germline V gene, CDR1 is KGHSH and CDR2 is LQKENI. The CDR3 is 15 amino acids. V was shortened by 0 bases and J by 5 bases, with 14 bases between the two germline ends. The CDR3 loop reads CASSPPWSGIHEQYF. CDR3 DNA sequence: TGTGCCAGCTCACCACCATGGTCCGGGATCCACGAGCAGTACTTC.

The chain recombines TRBV5-4 with TRBJ1-4; tentative D call: TRBD1 (5 bases). This CDR3 spans 15 amino acids. V was clipped by 0 bases and J by 8 bases, with 14 bases between them. The germline CDR1 and CDR2 sequences are SGHNT and YYREEE (reference sequence). CDR3 sequence: CASSLGAGPGEKLFF. In DNA, the CDR3 is TGTGCCAGCAGCTTGGGGGCAGGGCCTGGAGAAAAACTGTTTTTT.

V is TRBV10-3 and J is TRBJ1-2, with D unresolved. The CDR3 covers 13 residues. The ends were cut back, 7 bases at V and 0 bases at J, with 9 bases in the middle. Germline-derived CDR1 and CDR2 are ENHRY and SYGVKD. CDR3 in amino acids: CAIKSDSNYGYTF. CDR3 DNA: TGTGCCATCAAGAGCGACTCTAACTATGGCTACACCTTC.

A note on this clone: Other nucleotide sequences in the sample specify the same CDR3. The chain joins TRBV5-1 to TRBJ2-7, with 9 positions matching TRBD1. Per germline, CDR1 SGHRS and CDR2 YFSETQ. The junction had 6 bases not matched to a gene; V was cut back by 4 bases and J by 4 bases. CDR3 length equals 14 residues. The CDR3, as DNA: TGCGCCAGCAGCCTCGGGACAGGGTTTTACGAGCAGTACTTC. It codes for CASSLGTGFYEQYF. Complete variable domain (other parts from reference TRBV5-1 and TRBJ2-7): KAGVTQTPRYLIKTRGQQVTLSCSPISGHRSVSWYQQTPGQGLQFLFEYFSETQRNKGNFPGRFSGRQFSNSRSEMNVSTLELGDSALYLCASSLGTGFYEQYFGPGTRLTVT.

V usage is TRBV28 and J usage is TRBJ1-5, with D maybe TRBD1 (6 bases). Per germline, CDR1 MDHEN and CDR2 SYDVKM. The V gene lost 11 bases and the J gene lost 5 bases, with 22 bases spanning the gap. The CDR3 length is 15 residues. For the CDR3, the DNA is TGTGCCTCCTCCCCTGGGGGGCAGACTGATCAGCCCCAGCATTTT. Protein sequence: CASSPGGQTDQPQHF. The full variable domain, in which reference TRBV28 and TRBJ1-5 provide the parts outside the CDR3, is DVKVTQSSRYLVKRTGEKVFLECVQDMDHENMFWYRQDPGLGLRLIYFSYDVKMKEKGDIPEGYSVSREKKERFSLILESASTNQTSMYLCASSPGGQTDQPQHFGDGTRLSIL.

The chain recombines TRBV10-2 with TRBJ2-1; D ambiguous. Trimming stripped 7 bases from V and 5 bases from J, with 9 bases between. The CDR3 runs to 12 residues. CDR1 and CDR2 from the germline V gene are WSHSY and SAAADI. DNA of the CDR3: TGCGCCAGCACGCACTTAAACAATGAGCAGTTCTTC. The encoded protein is CASTHLNNEQFF.

CDR3 sequence reads: CASSLDQTYGYTF. The CDR3 DNA reads as TGCGCCAGCAGCTTAGACCAGACCTATGGCTACACCTTC. J is TRBJ1-2 and V is TRBV5-1; D is unclear. The ends were cut back, 2 bases at V and 4 bases at J, with 9 bases in the middle. This CDR3 region has 13 residues. Germline CDR1 is SGHRS and CDR2 is YFSETQ. Full variable domain (rest looked up from reference TRBV5-1 and TRBJ1-2): KAGVTQTPRYLIKTRGQQVTLSCSPISGHRSVSWYQQTPGQGLQFLFEYFSETQRNKGNFPGRFSGRQFSNSRSEMNVSTLELGDSALYLCASSLDQTYGYTFGSGTRLTVV.

This clone was seen more than once but under ten times. The chain recombines TRBV4-1 with TRBJ1-2; D perhaps matches TRBD1 (6 bases). The CDR3 runs to 12 residues. The germline CDR1 and CDR2 sequences are MGHRA and YSYEKL. Trimming stripped 3 bases from V and 4 bases from J, with 6 bases between. CDR3 amino acids: CASSQTGYGYTF. CDR3 nucleotide sequence: TGCGCCAGCAGCCAGACAGGCTATGGCTACACCTTC.

The chain links TRBV5-1 to TRBJ2-1; 8 positions agree with TRBD2. V gave up 2 bases and J gave up 4 bases; unmatched junction bases: 8. CDR1 and CDR2 from the germline V gene are SGHRS and YFSETQ. The CDR3 sequence is 16 residues long. For the CDR3, the DNA is TGCGCCAGCAGCTTAATGGCGGCGGGAGGATACAATGAGCAGTTCTTC. Amino acids: CASSLMAAGGYNEQFF. Full variable domain (outside the CDR3, taken from reference TRBV5-1 and TRBJ2-1): KAGVTQTPRYLIKTRGQQVTLSCSPISGHRSVSWYQQTPGQGLQFLFEYFSETQRNKGNFPGRFSGRQFSNSRSEMNVSTLELGDSALYLCASSLMAAGGYNEQFFGPGTRLTVL.

This clone appeared a single time. CDR3: CASSLFASGSSGANVLTF. DNA for the CDR3: TGTGCCAGCAGTTTATTCGCTAGCGGAAGCTCTGGGGCCAACGTCCTGACTTTC. This rearrangement joins TRBV28 to TRBJ2-6; 7 bases match TRBD2. The CDR3 is 18 amino acids. Per germline, CDR1 MDHEN and CDR2 SYDVKM. Germline trimming cut 1 base from V and 0 bases from J; bases unmatched to any gene: 6.

The CDR3 spells CASRLLASQVDTQYF. The CDR3, as DNA: TGTGCCAGCAGATTACTAGCGAGCCAGGTGGATACGCAGTATTTT. The chain combines TRBV2 with TRBJ2-3; 7 nucleotides line up with TRBD2. The CDR3 is 15 amino acids. CDR1 and CDR2 from the germline V gene are SNHLY and FYNNEI. V lost 6 bases, J lost 6 bases, and 12 bases stayed unmatched.

The chain carries TRBV9 and TRBJ2-7, with D tentatively TRBD1 or TRBD2 (5 bases each). The CDR3 contains 14 residues. Germline CDR1 reads SGDLS; CDR2 reads YYNGEE. With 0 bases removed from V and 7 bases from J, the gap between germline ends came to 14 bases. The CDR3 is CASSVAGRGREQYF. In DNA form, the CDR3 reads TGTGCCAGCAGCGTAGCAGGGAGAGGTCGAGAGCAGTACTTC.

This clone came up once. This chain connects TRBV11-3 to TRBJ1-1, with a tentative D call TRBD1 (5 bases). The CDR3 covers 14 residues. The V gene lost 1 base and the J gene lost 2 bases, with 8 bases spanning the gap. Germline CDR1 reads SGHNT; CDR2 reads YENEEA. This chain's CDR3 is CASSLGTFNTEAFF. In DNA, the CDR3 is TGTGCCAGCAGCTTAGGGACATTTAACACTGAAGCTTTCTTT.

The chain links TRBV19 to TRBJ2-3, with 8 bases fitting TRBD1. The CDR3 runs to 17 residues. The germline gives CDR1 LNHDA, CDR2 SQIVND (reference sequence). Trimming at V came to 5 bases and at J to 1 base, leaving 11 bases not matched to a gene. For the CDR3, the DNA is TGTGCCAGTAGTGGGGACAGGTCCTCCGGGGGCACAGATACGCAGTATTTT. It codes for CASSGDRSSGGTDTQYF.

The V call is TRBV29-1, the J call TRBJ2-1; 10 bases align to TRBD2. There are 13 residues in the CDR3. Per the germline V gene, CDR1 is SQVTM and CDR2 is ANQGSEA. With 7 bases clipped from V and 8 bases from J, the junction kept 8 bases outside the gene matches. The CDR3 DNA sequence: TGCAGCGGATGGACTAGCGGTCGGTATGAGCAGTTCTTC. It specifies CSGWTSGRYEQFF.

V and J are TRBV16 and TRBJ2-5; D assignment may be TRBD1 or TRBD2 (5 bases each). The V and J ends lost 8 bases and 3 bases respectively, with 16 bases between them. Germline V gives CDR1 KGHSY, CDR2 FQNENV. This CDR3 region has 14 residues. CDR3 nucleotide sequence: TGTGCCAGCTGGGGCAGAGGGGATGAAGAGACCCAGTACTTC. The encoded protein is CASWGRGDEETQYF.

The V call is TRBV6-6, the J call TRBJ2-1, with 7 bases matching TRBD2. V trimming: 10 bases; J trimming: 3 bases; junction bases outside the gene matches: 6. In germline, CDR1 is MNHNY, CDR2 SVGAGI (reference sequence). The CDR3 spans 13 residues. CDR3: CATRRESYNEQFF. In DNA form, the CDR3 reads TGTGCCACTCGGCGGGAGAGCTACAATGAGCAGTTCTTC.

The gene calls are TRBV5-8 and TRBJ1-2; 7 positions agree with TRBD1. This CDR3 region has 12 residues. V lost 1 base, J lost 8 bases, and 2 bases stayed unmatched. Germline CDR1 and CDR2: SGHTS and YDEGEE. The CDR3 reads CASSLTGVGYTF. In nucleotides, the CDR3 is TGTGCCAGCAGCTTGACAGGGGTCGGCTACACCTTC.

This chain uses TRBV15 with TRBJ2-7, with D perhaps assigned TRBD1 or TRBD2 (6 bases each). Germline CDR1 and CDR2: LNHNV and YYDKDF (reference sequence). V lost 1 base, J lost 5 bases, and 15 bases lay in between. This CDR3 is 15 amino acids long. The CDR3 sequence: CATSRGVQGTHEQYF. The CDR3 DNA reads TGTGCCACCAGCAGAGGGGTGCAGGGGACTCACGAGCAGTACTTC.

The chain carries TRBV11-2 and TRBJ2-7; TRBD1 is a possible D gene (5 bases). The CDR3 has 13 amino acids. Trimming removed 5 bases at V and 2 bases at J, with 10 bases between. Germline CDR1 and CDR2: SGHAT and FQNNGV. CDR3 nucleotides: TGTGCCAGCAGCGCCAGGGTAACCTACGAGCAGTACTTC. Translating gives CASSARVTYEQYF.

The rearrangement joins TRBV7-9 to TRBJ2-5; TRBD2 matches 7 bases. The CDR3 has 14 amino acids. V was pared by 6 bases and J by 5 bases, with 9 bases of the junction left unmatched. CDR1 is SEHNR and CDR2 is FQNEAQ in the germline V gene (reference sequence). CDR3 sequence reads: CASRGTTVGETQYF. The CDR3 coding sequence is TGTGCCAGCAGAGGGACTACCGTAGGGGAGACCCAGTACTTC.

This clone is a singleton in its sample. The rearrangement joins TRBV15 to TRBJ2-7; the D gene could be TRBD1 or TRBD2 (6 bases each). Trimming stripped 5 bases from V and 6 bases from J, with 20 bases between. Germline lookup yields CDR1 LNHNV and CDR2 YYDKDF (reference sequence). The CDR3 covers 15 residues. This chain's CDR3 is CATSSQTGGVGEQYF. CDR3 bases: TGTGCCACCAGCTCACAAACCGGGGGCGTAGGCGAGCAGTACTTC.

The rearrangement uses TRBV4-1 and TRBJ2-7; 7 bases are a match to TRBD1. CDR3 length: 15 amino acids. Per the germline V gene, CDR1 is MGHRA and CDR2 is YSYEKL. V shed 4 bases and J 0 bases; nucleotides not matched to a gene: 6. The CDR3 sequence is CASSPGRGSSYEQYF. As DNA, the CDR3 is TGCGCCAGCAGCCCGGGCAGGGGGAGCTCCTACGAGCAGTACTTC.

This clone was detected ten times or more. The gene calls are TRBV28 and TRBJ1-5; a weak D match, TRBD1 (5 bases). Germline loops: CDR1 MDHEN, CDR2 SYDVKM. The CDR3 extends over 15 amino acids. V was trimmed by 5 bases and J by 1 base, leaving 12 bases between them. Here the CDR3 reads CASSRGAGSNQPQHF. The DNA for the CDR3 is TGTGCCAGCAGTAGGGGCGCGGGGAGCAATCAGCCCCAGCATTTT.